The 20 T cell receptor beta chains reported below all come from one sample, sequenced in a study of CD8 T cells in ankylosing spondylitis. TCRdb re-derived calls from the 5' RACE reads in MiXCR, one entry per CDR3 protein. The sample includes about 220,000 distinct CDR3 sequences, about a quarter of them seen just once. The sample consisted of blood, either unsorted or a sorted T cell fraction (not recorded which). The receptors here all came from a male donor with ankylosing spondylitis or in good health (not recorded which).

This clonotype was detected once. The gene calls are TRBV20-1 and TRBJ2-3; D not resolved. The CDR3 covers 15 residues. Germline V gives CDR1 DFQATT, CDR2 SNEGSKA (reference sequence). Trimming removed 0 bases from V and 2 bases from J, with 12 bases in between. CDR3 amino acids: CSARDRRLTTDTQYF. CDR3 in DNA: TGCAGTGCTAGAGATAGAAGGCTTACCACAGATACGCAGTATTTT.

This clonotype showed up many times. The chain has TRBV20-1 and TRBJ2-1, with D unresolved. This CDR3 region has 15 residues. V lost 0 bases, J lost 1 base, and 10 bases lay in between. Germline-derived CDR1 and CDR2 are DFQATT and SNEGSKA (reference sequence). CDR3 sequence (DNA): TGCAGTGCTAGAGATGGTGGTATATCCTACAATGAGCAGTTCTTC. This translates into CSARDGGISYNEQFF.

This clonotype was detected many times. The V and J genes are TRBV6-4 and TRBJ1-1; no clear D. The germline gives CDR1 MRHNA, CDR2 SNTAGT. Trimming removed 10 bases at V and 0 bases at J, with 9 bases between. The CDR3 spans 12 residues. CDR3 nucleotides: TGTGCCACCCAGCGGCTGAACACTGAAGCTTTCTTT. It is translated as CATQRLNTEAFF.

At least ten counts were recorded for this clonotype. The chain combines TRBV4-3 with TRBJ2-3; 10 bases are a match to TRBD2. CDR1 and CDR2 (germline): LGHNA, YSLEER. CDR3 length: 18 residues. V shed 3 bases and J 2 bases; nucleotides not matched to a gene: 11. CDR3 coding DNA: TGCGCCAGCAGCCAGGGTCCACTAGCGGGGATAGTCACAGATACGCAGTATTTT. Translation: CASSQGPLAGIVTDTQYF.

This clonotype has ten or more counts. The chain recombines TRBV12-3 or TRBV12-4 with TRBJ2-1, with D possibly TRBD1 on 5 matching bases. There are 16 residues in the CDR3. Trimming stripped 8 bases from V and 5 bases from J, with 22 bases between. CDR3 sequence (DNA): TGTGCCAGCCACGGTTGGAACCAGGGAATTAACAATGAGCAGTTCTTC. Its protein is CASHGWNQGINNEQFF.

Only a few counts were recorded for this clonotype. The chain combines TRBV6-5 with TRBJ2-1; the D gene is possibly TRBD2 (5 bases). The CDR3 extends over 15 amino acids. From germline, CDR1 is MNHEY and CDR2 SVGAGI. Trimming removed 0 bases from V and 4 bases from J, with 10 bases in between. CDR3 sequence reads: CASSYSSGTYNEQFF. CDR3 DNA sequence: TGTGCCAGCAGTTACTCCAGCGGAACTTACAATGAGCAGTTCTTC.

This clonotype was seen repeatedly, ten times or more. This sequence joins TRBV5-1 and TRBJ1-4, with TRBD1 identical over 9 bases. J lost 7 bases, V lost 4 bases, and 2 bases had no gene match. This CDR3 is 13 amino acids long. Germline CDR1 is SGHRS and CDR2 is YFSETQ. The CDR3 DNA follows: TGCGCCAGCAGCCGGACAGGGGTTGAAAAACTGTTTTTT. This encodes CASSRTGVEKLFF. The full variable domain, with the rest looked up from reference TRBV5-1 and TRBJ1-4, is KAGVTQTPRYLIKTRGQQVTLSCSPISGHRSVSWYQQTPGQGLQFLFEYFSETQRNKGNFPGRFSGRQFSNSRSEMNVSTLELGDSALYLCASSRTGVEKLFFGSGTQLSVL.

This clonotype showed up many times. The chain links TRBV7-3 to TRBJ1-2; D is ambiguous. CDR3 length: 13 residues. Trimming cost V 3 bases and J 3 bases, with 8 bases left between them. In germline, CDR1 is SGHTA, CDR2 FQGTGA. The CDR3 DNA reads as TGTGCCAGCAGCTTGGACGGTGACTATGGCTACACCTTC. Its translation is CASSLDGDYGYTF.

This clonotype has ten or more counts. The chain employs TRBV27 and TRBJ1-2, with TRBD1 as a possible D gene (5 bases). The CDR3 totals 13 residues. Germline lookup yields CDR1 MNHEY and CDR2 SMNVEV (reference sequence). V was cut by 8 bases and J by 4 bases, with 14 bases left in between. DNA for the CDR3: TGTGCCAGCGCTCCCGGGACTGCCTATGGCTACACCTTC. Translated: CASAPGTAYGYTF.

This clonotype came up a few times. This chain connects TRBV7-6 to TRBJ2-7; D unclear. Germline loops: CDR1 SGHVS, CDR2 FNYEAQ. The CDR3 has 12 residues. V was clipped by 2 bases and J by 4 bases, with 6 bases between them. CDR3 loop: CASSLQSYEQYF. In DNA, the CDR3 is TGTGCCAGCAGCTTACAGAGTTACGAGCAGTACTTC.

The sample holds one count of this clonotype. V usage is TRBV11-2 and J usage is TRBJ2-2; D may correspond to TRBD1 or TRBD2 (5 bases each). The germline V gene encodes CDR1 SGHAT and CDR2 FQNNGV. V lost 11 bases, J lost 4 bases, and 20 bases lay in between. This CDR3 is 15 amino acids long. CDR3 DNA sequence: TGTGCCTCCTGGGCGTTGATTGGGGGCACCGGGGAGCTGTTTTTT. Its translation: CASWALIGGTGELFF.

Concerning this clonotype itself: A clone one base away is much larger, so this may be a read error. The chain employs TRBV19 and TRBJ2-1; D not resolved. V was shortened by 4 bases and J by 2 bases, with 15 bases between the two germline ends. This CDR3 region has 16 residues. Germline V gene lookup returns CDR1 LNHDA and CDR2 SQIVND (reference sequence). The CDR3 here is CASSRSILGTYNEQFF. The DNA for the CDR3 is TGTGCCAGTAGTAGGAGCATCCTGGGGACCTACAATGAGCAGTTCTTC. The variable domain in full, with the rest retrieved from reference TRBV19 and TRBJ2-1, is DGGITQSPKYLFRKEGQNVTLSCEQNLNHDAMYWYRQDPGQGLRLIYYSQIVNDFQKGDIAEGYSVSREKKESFPLTVTSAQKNPTAFYLCASSRSILGTYNEQFFGPGTRLTVL.

This clonotype was seen only a few times. The chain joins TRBV20-1 to TRBJ2-7; D not resolved. The germline gives CDR1 DFQATT, CDR2 SNEGSKA (reference sequence). Deletions cut 0 bases from V and 5 bases from J, with 11 bases between. The CDR3 is made up of 13 amino acids. The CDR3 bases are TGCAGTGCTAGAGATCAGCCTGGGGACGAGCAGTACTTC. Its translation: CSARDQPGDEQYF.

This clonotype was observed a few times. This sequence joins TRBV5-1 and TRBJ2-3; 11 bases match TRBD2. The trim removed 3 bases at V and 6 bases at J, leaving 9 bases unmatched. The CDR3 sequence is 16 residues long. Germline assignment: CDR1 SGHRS and CDR2 YFSETQ. The chain's CDR3 is CASSSWTSGPEDTQYF. The CDR3 DNA reads TGCGCCAGCAGCTCTTGGACTAGCGGGCCCGAGGATACGCAGTATTTT.

This clonotype was seen only once. The chain has TRBV5-1 and TRBJ2-7; maybe TRBD2 (5 bases). V was pared by 4 bases and J by 0 bases, with 11 bases between. The CDR3 loop spans 14 amino acids. The germline V gene encodes CDR1 SGHRS and CDR2 YFSETQ. Here the CDR3 DNA reads TGCGCCAGCAGCACGGACTGGAGCTCCTACGAGCAGTACTTC. It is translated as CASSTDWSSYEQYF.

This clonotype was observed a handful of times. The V call is TRBV10-3, the J call TRBJ1-1; unclear D gene. Trimming left V 10 bases short and J 0 bases short, with 12 bases between. Germline V CDR1 and CDR2: ENHRY, SYGVKD. The CDR3 is 13 residues long. Here the CDR3 DNA reads TGTGCCACCCACCGGGAGATGAACACTGAAGCTTTCTTT. Residues: CATHREMNTEAFF.

The rearrangement uses TRBV20-1 and TRBJ2-3, with 8 bases matching TRBD2. CDR3 length: 15 amino acids. After removal of 1 base from V and 2 bases from J, the junction contained 5 bases not matched to a gene. Germline V gives CDR1 DFQATT, CDR2 SNEGSKA (reference sequence). For the CDR3, the DNA is TGCAGTGCTAGAGTCGCGGGAGGATCCACAGATACGCAGTATTTT. Its protein is CSARVAGGSTDTQYF.

J is TRBJ2-2 and V is TRBV2, with D perhaps matching TRBD1 (5 bases). The V gene lost 5 bases and the J gene lost 6 bases, with 10 bases spanning the gap. Per germline, CDR1 SNHLY and CDR2 FYNNEI. This CDR3 has 13 amino acids. For the CDR3, the DNA is TGTGCCAGCAGTTTACAGGCAGCCGGGGAGCTGTTTTTT. This codes for CASSLQAAGELFF. Full variable domain (remainder filled in from reference TRBV2 and TRBJ2-2): EPEVTQTPSHQVTQMGQEVILRCVPISNHLYFYWYRQILGQKVEFLVSFYNNEISEKSEIFDDQFSVERPDGSNFTLKIRSTKLEDSAMYFCASSLQAAGELFFGEGSRLTVL.

This clonotype was found many times. The CDR3 loop is CSAGGPDEQYF. The CDR3 DNA is TGCAGTGCGGGGGGACCCGACGAGCAGTACTTC. The genes are TRBV20-1 and TRBJ2-7; TRBD2 might be the D (6 bases). The CDR3 contains 11 residues. Looked up from germline, CDR1 is DFQATT and CDR2 is SNEGSKA (reference sequence). The V and J ends lost 6 bases and 5 bases respectively, with 11 bases between them.

At least ten counts were recorded for this clonotype. The chain joins TRBV20-1 to TRBJ1-2; tentatively, D is TRBD1 (6 bases). Trimming shortened V by 6 bases and J by 7 bases, and 18 bases separated the two germline ends. From germline, CDR1 is DFQATT and CDR2 SNEGSKA (reference sequence). This CDR3 comprises 13 residues. The CDR3 reads CSALLVGAGGYTF. The CDR3, as DNA: TGCAGTGCCCTTTTGGTGGGGGCAGGTGGCTACACCTTC.